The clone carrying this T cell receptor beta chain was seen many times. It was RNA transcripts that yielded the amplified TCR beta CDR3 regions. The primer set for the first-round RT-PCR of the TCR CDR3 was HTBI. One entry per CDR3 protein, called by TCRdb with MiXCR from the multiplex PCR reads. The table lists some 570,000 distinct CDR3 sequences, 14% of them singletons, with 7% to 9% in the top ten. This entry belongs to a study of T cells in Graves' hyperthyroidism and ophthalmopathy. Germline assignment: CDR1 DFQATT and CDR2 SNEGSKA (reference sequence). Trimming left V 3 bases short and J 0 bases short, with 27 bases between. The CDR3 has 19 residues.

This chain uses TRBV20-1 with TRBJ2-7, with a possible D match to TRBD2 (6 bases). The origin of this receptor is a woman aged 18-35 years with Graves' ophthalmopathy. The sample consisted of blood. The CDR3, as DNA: TGCAGTGCTAGTGCAGGTGGGGAGGTCGGACGGCAGAGCTCCTACGAGCAGTACTTC. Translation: CSASAGGEVGRQSSYEQYF.